The 8 T cell receptor beta chains reported below all come from one sample, sequenced in a study of blood T cell repertoires in COVID-19. Produced via immunoSEQ multiplex PCR; TCRdb's table is partial and in-frame only. This sample yields about 99,000 clones, of which 88% are seen a single time; roughly 3.5% belongs to the top ten. Sequenced material: peripheral blood. The origin of the receptors is a human donor in a cohort sampled during active COVID-19.

This chain uses TRBV5-5 with TRBJ2-3, with D hard to call. Germline V gene data show CDR1 as SGHKS and CDR2 as YYEKEE (reference sequence). V was trimmed by 0 bases and J by 0 bases, leaving 5 bases between them. The CDR3 sequence is 14 residues long. For the CDR3, the DNA is TGTGCCAGCAGCTTGGCAGTTAGCACAGATACGCAGTATTTT. Translating gives CASSLAVSTDTQYF.

The gene calls are TRBV18 and TRBJ1-5; 8 bases match TRBD1. The CDR3 is 16 amino acids. The J segment lost 2 bases and the V segment lost 5 bases, leaving 8 bases of the junction unmatched. Germline V gene lookup returns CDR1 KGHSH and CDR2 LQKENI. The CDR3 loop is CASSGQGPRGNQPQHF. The CDR3 nucleotides are TGTGCCAGCTCAGGACAGGGACCACGGGGCAATCAGCCCCAGCATTTT.

The V and J genes are TRBV5-5 and TRBJ2-7; D may be TRBD1 (6 bases). The germline CDR1 and CDR2 sequences are SGHKS and YYEKEE (reference sequence). Between the trimmed V and J ends, which lost 0 bases and 6 bases, there was a span of 16 bases. The CDR3 sequence is 15 residues long. CDR3 protein: CASSLGDRTSGEQYF. In nucleotides, the CDR3 is TGTGCCAGCAGCTTGGGCGACAGGACCTCAGGCGAGCAGTACTTC.

This clone occurred once. V and J are TRBV4-3 and TRBJ1-2; 9 bases fit TRBD1. The CDR3 length is 16 residues. Germline trimming cut 1 base from V and 1 base from J; bases unmatched to any gene: 4. Germline V gives CDR1 LGHNA, CDR2 YSLEER. The CDR3 region is CASSQAGTGINYGYTF. The CDR3 nucleotides are TGCGCCAGCAGCCAAGCGGGGACAGGGATTAACTATGGCTACACCTTC.

The chain employs TRBV6-6 and TRBJ2-3; D not resolved. Trimming pared 1 base from V and 0 bases from J, leaving 11 bases between. The germline gives CDR1 MNHNY, CDR2 SVGAGI (reference sequence). The CDR3 runs 16 residues. The CDR3 region is CASSYLADTSTDTQYF. The CDR3 nucleotides read TGTGCCAGCAGTTACTTAGCAGATACTAGCACAGATACGCAGTATTTT.

The V call is TRBV30, the J call TRBJ1-1; TRBD1 aligns across 7 bases. CDR1 and CDR2 from the germline V gene are GTSNPN and SVGIG (reference sequence). The CDR3 contains 11 residues. The CDR3 region has the DNA TGTGCAGGGGGCCCGAACACTGAAGCTTTCTTT. This codes for CAGGPNTEAFF.

The V call is TRBV7-6, the J call TRBJ1-2; maybe TRBD1 (5 bases). Trimming cost V 5 bases and J 4 bases, with 14 bases left between them. Germline V gene lookup returns CDR1 SGHVS and CDR2 FNYEAQ. The CDR3 runs to 14 residues. This CDR3 is CASSVGTFGYGYTF. CDR3 DNA sequence: TGTGCCAGCAGCGTTGGGACTTTTGGCTATGGCTACACCTTC.

V and J are TRBV4-1 and TRBJ1-3, with TRBD1 identical over 7 bases. V shed 1 base, J shed 2 bases, and the junction held 8 bases outside the gene matches. The CDR3 extends over 17 amino acids. CDR1 and CDR2 from the germline V gene are MGHRA and YSYEKL. The chain's CDR3 is CASSQARTGVAGNTIYF. CDR3 DNA sequence: TGCGCCAGCAGCCAAGCCAGAACAGGGGTTGCTGGAAACACCATATATTTT.